A single T cell receptor beta chain is shown here with its context. Its antigen specificity is not known. No much larger clone is present one base from it, and per-base qualities are unavailable. This sample was taken from a study of T cell changes during pregnancy in multiple sclerosis (dated by TCRdb to about 2019). With regard to the full study: The study examined how the T cell repertoire changed over the course of pregnancy in women with multiple sclerosis.

Libraries were constructed by the immunoSEQ multiplex PCR assay. TCRdb took this table from immuneACCESS and kept in-frame rearrangements with V and J called. Such tables lack part of the clones; where checked against another copy, unresolved V genes explain under half of the gap, and the rest is unexplained. For this sample there are approximately 100,000 clones; more than 85% appear just once. Of the sample, 2.5% to 4% is held by the ten largest clones. CDR1 and CDR2 are read off the germline V gene (reference sequence) as LNHDA and SQIVND. From the cysteine up to the phenylalanine, the CDR3 has a length of 18 residues. This entry keeps only the CDR3 DNA: 54 bases, framed from base 1. The junction shows trimming of 6 bases on V and 4 bases on J, and the gene matches do not reach 14 bases of it.

The sequence derives from a female donor with multiple sclerosis, enrolled in a pregnancy study. The rearrangement joined TRBV19 to TRBJ2-1, with 11 bases in between that match TRBD2. The specimen comprised peripheral blood, sampled in the second trimester of pregnancy. The DNA reads as follows: TGTGCCAGTAGACCCACACGTCCGGGACTAGCGGAGTACAATGAGCAGTTCTTC. Translated, this gives CASRPTRPGLAEYNEQFF.